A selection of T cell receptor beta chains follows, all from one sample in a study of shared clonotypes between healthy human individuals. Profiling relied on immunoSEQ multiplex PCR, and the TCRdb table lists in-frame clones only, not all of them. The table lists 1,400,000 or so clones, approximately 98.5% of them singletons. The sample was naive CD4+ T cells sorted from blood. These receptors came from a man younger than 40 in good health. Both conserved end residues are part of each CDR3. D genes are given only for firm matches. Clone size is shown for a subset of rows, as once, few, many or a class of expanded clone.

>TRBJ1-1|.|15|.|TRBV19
CASSTGVQMNTEAFF
TGTGCCAGTAGTACAGGGGTTCAGATGAACACTGAAGCTTTCTTT
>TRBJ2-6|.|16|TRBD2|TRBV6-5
CASSYPGGTGANVLTF
TGTGCCAGCAGTTACCCGGGGGGAACTGGGGCCAACGTCCTGACTTTC
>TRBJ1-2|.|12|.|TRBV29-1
CSVWTPVGGYTF
TGCAGCGTCTGGACGCCCGTGGGGGGCTACACCTTC
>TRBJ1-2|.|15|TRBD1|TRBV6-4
CASSGDRGGNYGYTF
TGTGCCAGCAGTGGGGACAGGGGTGGGAACTATGGCTACACCTTC
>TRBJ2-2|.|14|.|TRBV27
CASSFLRNTGELFF
TGTGCCAGCAGTTTTTTGAGAAACACCGGGGAGCTGTTTTTT
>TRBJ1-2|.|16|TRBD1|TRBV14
CASSQTGTGPNYGYTF
TGTGCCAGCAGCCAAACCGGGACAGGGCCCAACTATGGCTACACCTTC
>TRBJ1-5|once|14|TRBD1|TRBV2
CASRDRGTNQPQHF
TGTGCCAGCCGGGACAGGGGTACGAATCAGCCCCAGCATTTT
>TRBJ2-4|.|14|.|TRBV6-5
CASSPPGVKNIQYF
TGTGCCAGCAGTCCCCCCGGGGTCAAAAACATTCAGTACTTC
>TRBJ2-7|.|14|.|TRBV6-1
CASSERQFYYEQYF
TGTGCCAGCAGTGAAAGGCAGTTCTACTACGAGCAGTACTTC
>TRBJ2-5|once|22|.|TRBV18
CASSPPTGGPLRGYGSQETQYF
TGTGCCAGCTCACCTCCGACAGGAGGGCCACTTAGGGGTTACGGTTCACAAGAGACCCAGTACTTC
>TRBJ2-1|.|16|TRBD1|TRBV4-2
CASSQDPDRAYNEQFF
TGTGCCAGCAGCCAAGATCCGGACAGGGCTTACAATGAGCAGTTCTTC
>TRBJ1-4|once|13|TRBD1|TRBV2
CASSFGQDEKLFF
TGTGCCAGCAGTTTCGGACAGGATGAAAAACTGTTTTTT
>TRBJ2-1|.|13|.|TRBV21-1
CAIPGHPYNEQFF
TGTGCCATCCCGGGACACCCTTACAATGAGCAGTTCTTC
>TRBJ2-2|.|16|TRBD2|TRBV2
CASSDGLAGGTGELFF
TGTGCCAGCAGTGATGGACTAGCGGGAGGAACCGGGGAGCTGTTTTTT
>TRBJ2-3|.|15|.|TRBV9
CASSVGGGRTDTQYF
TGTGCCAGCAGCGTAGGAGGGGGTAGAACAGATACGCAGTATTTT
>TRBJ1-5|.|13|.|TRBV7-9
CASSLVEGKPQHF
TGTGCCAGCAGCTTAGTTGAGGGAAAGCCCCAGCATTTT
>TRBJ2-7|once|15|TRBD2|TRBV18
CASSPPGLAAYEQYF
TGTGCCAGCTCACCGCCGGGACTAGCGGCCTACGAGCAGTACTTC
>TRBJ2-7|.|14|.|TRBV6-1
CASSEAGSTYEQYF
TGTGCCAGCAGTGAAGCAGGATCAACCTACGAGCAGTACTTC
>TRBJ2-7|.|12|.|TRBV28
CASASGFREQYF
TGTGCCAGCGCCTCGGGATTCCGCGAGCAGTACTTC
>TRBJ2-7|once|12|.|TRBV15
CATSRDHQGQYF
TGTGCCACCAGCAGAGATCACCAAGGGCAGTACTTC
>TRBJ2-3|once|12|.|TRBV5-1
CASSLSSDTQYF
TGCGCCAGCAGCTTGTCGTCAGATACGCAGTATTTT
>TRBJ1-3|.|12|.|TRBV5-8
CASSQVGNTIYF
TGTGCCAGCAGCCAAGTTGGGAACACCATATATTTT
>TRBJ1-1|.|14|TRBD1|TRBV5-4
CASQKGQGNTEAFF
TGTGCCAGCCAGAAAGGACAGGGGAACACTGAAGCTTTCTTT
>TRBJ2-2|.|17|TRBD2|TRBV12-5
CASGLGTPGGLTGELFF
TGTGCTAGTGGTTTGGGGACCCCGGGAGGGCTCACCGGGGAGCTGTTTTTT
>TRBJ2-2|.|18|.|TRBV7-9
CASRPRFSEGTNTGELFF
TGTGCCAGCAGACCTCGCTTCAGTGAGGGAACGAACACCGGGGAGCTGTTTTTT
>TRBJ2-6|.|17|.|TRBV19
CASSTRDRISGANVLTF
TGTGCCAGTAGTACCAGAGACCGAATCTCTGGGGCCAACGTCCTGACTTTC
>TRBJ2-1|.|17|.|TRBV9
CASSVVGSPYSYNEQFF
TGTGCCAGCAGCGTAGTTGGTAGCCCTTACTCCTACAATGAGCAGTTCTTC
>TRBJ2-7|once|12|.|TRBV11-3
CASSSQGYEQYF
TGTGCCAGCAGCTCACAGGGCTACGAGCAGTACTTC
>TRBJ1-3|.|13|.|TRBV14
CASSQVHGNTIYF
TGTGCCAGCAGCCAGGTTCATGGAAACACCATATATTTT
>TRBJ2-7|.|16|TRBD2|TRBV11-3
CASSLKIAGVTYEQYF
TGTGCCAGCAGCTTAAAAATAGCGGGAGTTACCTACGAGCAGTACTTC
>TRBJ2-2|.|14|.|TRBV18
CASSPLARTGELFF
TGTGCCAGCTCACCGCTAGCGCGCACCGGGGAGCTGTTTTTT
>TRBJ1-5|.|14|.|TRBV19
CASSIGAGPYPQHF
TGTGCCAGTAGTATCGGGGCAGGGCCTTACCCCCAGCATTTT
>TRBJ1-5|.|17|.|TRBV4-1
CASSQAPGLDSNQPQHF
TGCGCCAGCAGCCAAGCCCCAGGGCTTGATAGCAATCAGCCCCAGCATTTT
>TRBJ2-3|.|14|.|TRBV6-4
CASRLSPSTDTQYF
TGTGCCAGCAGATTGTCACCTAGCACAGATACGCAGTATTTT
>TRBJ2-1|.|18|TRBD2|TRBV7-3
CASSLFLAGDSSYNEQFF
TGTGCCAGCAGCTTATTTCTAGCGGGAGACAGCTCCTACAATGAGCAGTTCTTC
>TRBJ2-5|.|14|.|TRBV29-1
CSVLDREDWETQYF
TGCAGCGTACTTGACAGGGAGGACTGGGAGACCCAGTACTTC
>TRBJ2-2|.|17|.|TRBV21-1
CASSPSIGTSVPGELFF
TGTGCCAGCAGCCCCAGTATCGGGACTAGCGTCCCCGGGGAGCTGTTTTTT
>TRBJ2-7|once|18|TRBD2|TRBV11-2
CASSPRGLAGVGGYEQYF
TGTGCCAGCAGCCCCCGGGGACTAGCGGGAGTAGGCGGCTACGAGCAGTACTTC
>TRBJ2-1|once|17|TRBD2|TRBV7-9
CASSLGGLAGIYNEQFF
TGTGCCAGCAGCTTAGGGGGACTAGCGGGGATCTACAATGAGCAGTTCTTC
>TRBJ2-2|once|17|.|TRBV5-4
CASSSGGGWMNTGELFF
TGTGCCAGCAGCTCAGGGGGAGGGTGGATGAACACCGGGGAGCTGTTTTTT
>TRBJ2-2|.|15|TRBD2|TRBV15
CATSRAGAVTGELFF
TGTGCCACCAGCAGGGCGGGAGCGGTCACCGGGGAGCTGTTTTTT